The 18 T cell receptor beta chains reported below all come from one sample, sequenced in a study of blood T cell repertoires in COVID-19. Produced via immunoSEQ multiplex PCR; TCRdb's table is partial and in-frame only. The table lists tens of thousands of clones, around 70% of them singletons. The material sequenced was peripheral blood. Source of these receptors: a man between 65 and 80 years old with acute or convalescent COVID-19.

The rearrangement links TRBV7-2 to TRBJ2-4, with TRBD2 as a possible D gene (5 bases). From germline, CDR1 is SGHTA and CDR2 FQGNSA. The CDR3 runs to 14 residues. V shed 4 bases and J shed 8 bases, with 15 bases lying between them. The chain's CDR3 is CASSSSGKADIQYF. In nucleotides, the CDR3 is TGTGCCAGCAGCTCCTCGGGAAAGGCGGACATTCAGTACTTC.

This chain uses TRBV4-2 with TRBJ1-5; 8 bases match TRBD1. Trimming took 4 bases from V and 12 from J; bases not matched to a gene: 11. The CDR3 spans 14 residues. Germline CDR1 LGHNA, CDR2 YNFKEQ. The CDR3 spells CASSPTGAAGLQHF. CDR3 coding DNA: TGTGCCAGCAGCCCGACAGGGGCCGCCGGACTCCAGCATTTT.

The chain combines TRBV5-4 with TRBJ2-7, with 9 positions matching TRBD1. V was clipped by 4 bases and J by 4 bases; unmatched bases: 6. Germline V gives CDR1 SGHNT, CDR2 YYREEE (reference sequence). CDR3 size: 14 residues. CDR3 in amino acids: CASSLDRGTYEQYF. As DNA, the CDR3 is TGTGCCAGCAGCCTGGACAGGGGAACTTACGAGCAGTACTTC.

The V and J genes are TRBV6-5 and TRBJ2-5; a possible D gene is TRBD2 (5 bases). This CDR3 is built from 13 residues. Trimming stripped 8 bases from V and 0 bases from J, with 10 bases between. Germline CDR1 is MNHEY and CDR2 is SVGAGI. CDR3 in amino acids: CASLRVYQETQYF. Here the CDR3 DNA reads TGTGCCAGCCTGCGGGTGTACCAAGAGACCCAGTACTTC.

V is TRBV27 and J is TRBJ1-1; 7 bases fit TRBD1. Trimming at V came to 1 base and at J to 5 bases, leaving 4 bases not matched to a gene. Germline V lookup: CDR1 MNHEY, CDR2 SMNVEV (reference sequence). The CDR3 extends over 14 amino acids. The CDR3 spells CASSLWAGGTEAFF. The CDR3 DNA is TGTGCCAGCAGTTTATGGGCAGGGGGAACTGAAGCTTTCTTT.

The chain joins TRBV29-1 to TRBJ1-1; the D gene is possibly TRBD1 (5 bases). The CDR3 has 12 residues. The ends were cut back, 8 bases at V and 2 bases at J, with 12 bases in the middle. Germline CDR1 reads SQVTM; CDR2 reads ANQGSEA. The CDR3 nucleotides read TGCAGCCCGGGACTTCTCAACACTGAAGCTTTCTTT. This codes for CSPGLLNTEAFF.

This clone has just one count. V gene TRBV5-4 combines with J gene TRBJ1-3, with a possible D match to TRBD1 (6 bases). Germline V CDR1 and CDR2: SGHNT, YYREEE (reference sequence). CDR3 size: 13 residues. Trimming removed 2 bases from V and 7 bases from J, with 10 bases in between. CDR3 loop: CASSFNRENTIYF. For the CDR3, the DNA is TGTGCCAGCAGCTTTAACAGGGAGAACACCATATATTTT.

This clone appeared once. This chain uses TRBV4-3 with TRBJ2-7, with D perhaps TRBD1 (7 bases). The ends were cut back, 4 bases at V and 10 bases at J, with 17 bases in the middle. This CDR3 has 13 residues. Germline CDR1 and CDR2: LGHNA and YSLEER. The CDR3 here is CASSPEGAGTQYF. In nucleotides, the CDR3 is TGCGCCAGCAGCCCCGAGGGGGCGGGAACCCAGTACTTC.

The sample holds a few counts of this clone. The chain carries TRBV5-1 and TRBJ2-1, with unresolved D. The CDR3 covers 15 residues. V lost 1 base and J 5 bases, leaving 13 bases between the germline ends. Germline CDR1 reads SGHRS; CDR2 reads YFSETQ. CDR3 coding DNA: TGCGCCAGCAGCTTGCTGAGAGGAGAGAACAATGAGCAGTTCTTC. As protein: CASSLLRGENNEQFF. The full variable domain, rest sourced from reference TRBV5-1 and TRBJ2-1, is KAGVTQTPRYLIKTRGQQVTLSCSPISGHRSVSWYQQTPGQGLQFLFEYFSETQRNKGNFPGRFSGRQFSNSRSEMNVSTLELGDSALYLCASSLLRGENNEQFFGPGTRLTVL.

The rearrangement links TRBV7-9 to TRBJ1-1; 10 bases are shared with TRBD1. Germline CDR1 and CDR2: SEHNR and FQNEAQ (reference sequence). This CDR3 region has 14 residues. V lost 6 bases to trimming and J lost 4 bases; unmatched junction nucleotides: 5. CDR3 nucleotide sequence: TGTGCCAGCAGGGGACAGGGGTGGGTCACTGAAGCTTTCTTT. Encoded protein: CASRGQGWVTEAFF.

The chain couples TRBV4-1 to TRBJ2-3; D call uncertain. CDR1 is MGHRA, CDR2 YSYEKL, per germline. The CDR3 loop spans 14 amino acids. Trimming cost V 1 base and J 6 bases, with 11 bases left between them. The CDR3 DNA is TGCGCCAGCAGCCAAGGCGTGAACGGTGATACGCAGTATTTT. It is translated as CASSQGVNGDTQYF.

The rearrangement uses TRBV3-1 (or the pseudogene TRBV3-2) and TRBJ2-1; a weak D match, TRBD2 (6 bases). Germline V lookup: CDR1 LGHDT, CDR2 YNNKEL (reference sequence). The CDR3 has 13 amino acids. Between the trimmed V and J ends, which lost 1 base and 10 bases, there was a span of 11 bases. CDR3 region: CASSQGGVGEQFF. The CDR3 nucleotides are TGTGCCAGCAGCCAAGGGGGGGTTGGGGAGCAGTTCTTC.

V gene TRBV28 combines with J gene TRBJ2-3; D gene unclear. The CDR3 length is 13 residues. Trimming stripped 6 bases from V and 2 bases from J, with 9 bases between. Germline-derived CDR1 and CDR2 are MDHEN and SYDVKM. The CDR3 sequence: CASRRSFTDTQYF. The CDR3, as DNA: TGTGCCAGCAGGAGGTCTTTCACAGATACGCAGTATTTT.

This clone showed up just a few times. This chain uses TRBV20-1 with TRBJ1-1; tentative D call: TRBD1 (5 bases). The CDR3 totals 11 residues. Germline loops: CDR1 DFQATT, CDR2 SNEGSKA (reference sequence). The CDR3: CIPPQGTEAFF. Written as DNA, the CDR3 is TGCATCCCCCCCCAGGGCACTGAAGCTTTCTTT.

The count of this clone is one. The junction shows a germline mismatch at one end, possibly a read error. This chain joins TRBV11-1 and TRBJ2-7; 7 nucleotides match TRBD2. Germline lookup yields CDR1 SGHAT and CDR2 FQDESV (reference sequence). The CDR3 consists of 15 residues. The CDR3 reads CASSLRGRASHEQYF. DNA for the CDR3: TGTGCCAGCAGCCTAAGAGGGAGGGCCTCCCACGAGCAGTACTTC.

This clone was counted only a few times. This chain links TRBV25-1 with TRBJ2-1, with D possibly matching TRBD1 (5 bases). Germline CDR1 is MGHDK and CDR2 is SYGVNS. The CDR3 is made up of 13 amino acids. Trimming took off 7 bases at V and 8 bases at J, with 15 bases between the two ends. The CDR3 DNA reads TGTGCCAGCACCGACAGTTTAGTCCATGAGCAGTTCTTC. It yields the protein CASTDSLVHEQFF. The complete variable domain, with remaining parts taken from reference TRBV25-1 and TRBJ2-1, reads EADIYQTPRYLVIGTGKKITLECSQTMGHDKMYWYQQDPGMELHLIHYSYGVNSTEKGDLSSESTVSRIRTEHFPLTLESARPSHTSQYLCASTDSLVHEQFFGPGTRLTVL.

This clone has more than one count but fewer than ten. The gene calls are TRBV10-1 and TRBJ2-3; D is unclear. V was trimmed by 3 bases and J by 5 bases, leaving 6 bases between them. The length of the CDR3 is 12 residues. CDR1 is WNHNN and CDR2 is SYGVQD in the germline V gene (reference sequence). This CDR3 reads CASSDRVDTQYF. Written as DNA, the CDR3 is TGCGCCAGCAGTGATCGGGTAGATACGCAGTATTTT.

The sample holds one count of this clone. An end of the junction differs from the germline gene, which may be a read error. The V and J genes are TRBV27 and TRBJ2-1, with 8 positions matching TRBD2. This CDR3 is 11 amino acids long. CDR1 and CDR2 from the germline V gene are MNHEY and SMNVEV (reference sequence). CDR3 amino acids: CASSLGLARIF. The CDR3, as DNA: TGTGCCAGCAGTTTAGGACTAGCTAGGATCTTC.